This is a list of T cell receptor beta chains from one sample in a study of T cell responses to AZD1222 COVID-19 vaccine. Libraries were prepared by immunoSEQ multiplex PCR; TCRdb keeps only in-frame clonotypes and omits some of them. The sample includes some 140,000 clones, over 80% seen only once; the top ten take approximately 6.8%. The specimen comprised peripheral blood, sampled 28 days after the second AZD1222 dose. Every receptor here comes from an adult who received the AZD1222 COVID-19 vaccine. Both conserved end residues are part of each CDR3. The D gene is left open where the match is weak.

V,D,J,CDR3,DNA
TRBV19,-,TRBJ2-1,CASSKDWDGGPANEQFF,TGTGCCAGTAGTAAAGACTGGGACGGGGGGCCCGCTAATGAGCAGTTCTTC
TRBV5-1,TRBD1,TRBJ1-1,CASSLAPGQTEAFF,TGCGCCAGCAGCTTGGCCCCGGGACAGACTGAAGCTTTCTTT
TRBV7-9,TRBD1,TRBJ2-7,CASSSRQGRTTPTAYEQYF,TGTGCCAGCAGCTCAAGACAGGGGAGGACTACCCCAACGGCCTACGAGCAGTACTTC
TRBV7-9,-,TRBJ2-1,CASSRKKQGWYNEQFF,TGTGCCAGCAGCCGAAAGAAACAGGGATGGTACAATGAGCAGTTCTTC
TRBV6-1,-,TRBJ1-2,CASSETGEVGYTF,TGTGCCAGCAGTGAAACGGGAGAGGTGGGCTACACCTTC
TRBV5-1,-,TRBJ1-2,CASSLGDSYGYTF,TGCGCCAGCAGCTTGGGAGACAGCTATGGCTACACCTTC
TRBV7-9,-,TRBJ1-2,CASSFPQGNSFDNGYTF,TGTGCCAGCAGCTTCCCGCAGGGAAACAGTTTCGACAATGGCTACACCTTC
TRBV7-9,-,TRBJ1-2,CASSSPRGGLANYGYTF,TGTGCCAGCAGCTCCCCACGAGGGGGACTAGCTAACTATGGCTACACCTTC
TRBV2,TRBD2,TRBJ2-7,CASHIAGGPYEQYF,TGTGCCAGCCACATAGCGGGGGGCCCCTACGAGCAGTACTTC
TRBV3-1/TRBV3-2,-,TRBJ2-7,CASSQGIYEQYF,TGTGCCAGCAGCCAAGGGATCTACGAGCAGTACTTC